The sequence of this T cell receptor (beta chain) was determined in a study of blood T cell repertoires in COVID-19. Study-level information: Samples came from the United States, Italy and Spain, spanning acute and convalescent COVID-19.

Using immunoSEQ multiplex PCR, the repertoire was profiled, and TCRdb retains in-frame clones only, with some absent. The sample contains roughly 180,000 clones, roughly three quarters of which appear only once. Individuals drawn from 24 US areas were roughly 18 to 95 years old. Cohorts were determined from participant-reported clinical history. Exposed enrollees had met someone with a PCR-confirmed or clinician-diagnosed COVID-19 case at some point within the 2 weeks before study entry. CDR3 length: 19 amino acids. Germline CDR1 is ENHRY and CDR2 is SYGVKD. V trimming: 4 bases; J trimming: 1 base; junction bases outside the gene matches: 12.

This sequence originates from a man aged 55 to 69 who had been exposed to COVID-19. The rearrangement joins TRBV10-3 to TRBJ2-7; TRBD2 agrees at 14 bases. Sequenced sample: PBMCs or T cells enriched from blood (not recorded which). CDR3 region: CAISGDVGLAGGTSYEQYF. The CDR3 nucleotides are TGTGCCATCAGTGGAGATGTTGGACTAGCGGGAGGTACGTCCTACGAGCAGTACTTC.